This record covers a single TCR beta chain. The junction departs from the called germline gene at one end, perhaps through a read error. The authors built TCR beta libraries using iRepertoire HTBI primers and Arm-PCR of CDR3 regions. A single record per CDR3 protein comes from TCRdb applying MiXCR to the multiplex PCR reads. In the table there are roughly 500,000 distinct CDR3 sequences, 14% of which are singletons. This record belongs to a study of regulatory T cells in long-lasting Graves disease. Time point of the sample: newly diagnosed GD, antithyroid drugs for less than 3 months. The TCR library used RNA extracted from PBMCs. A further study also used this sample, focusing on T cells in Graves' hyperthyroidism and ophthalmopathy. As that report states: The HTBI primer set drove a first-round RT-PCR of the TCR CDR3.

The source was peripheral blood mononuclear cells (PBMCs), collected at new diagnosis, from a patient treated with antithyroid drugs. This receptor was obtained from a woman in her forties or fifties with Graves disease.

CDR3 DNA sequence: TGTACCAGTAGTATCCGCAATCAGCCCCAGCATTTT. It codes for CTSSIRNQPQHF. The chain employs TRBV6-1 and TRBJ1-5; D is ambiguous. The CDR3 runs to 12 residues. Germline values: CDR1 MNHNS, CDR2 SASEGT.